The clone carrying this T cell receptor beta chain occurred many times. Its antigen is still unknown. The CDR3 has 15 residues. CDR1 SGHTA and CDR2 FQGNSA come from the germline V gene. With 5 bases removed from V and 3 bases from J, the gap between germline ends came to 14 bases. This sample is part of a study of T cell repertoires in cytomegalovirus infection. On the study more broadly: Well-studied HLA-B-restricted epitopes and recently identified HLA-C-restricted epitopes of CMV were both used in the study. Public TCR beta signatures marked donors with CMV infection and the matching HLA.

Each CDR3 protein gets one entry after TCRdb re-called the reads with MiXCR. The sample gives around 360,000 distinct CDR3 sequences, approximately 30% of which show up once; 13% is in the top ten. This clonotype was sampled from a human donor in good health (CMV status not recorded). Some clones in this sample may be carry-over from other donors' samples. This chain uses TRBV7-2 with TRBJ1-5; D ambiguous. The source material was cultured PBMCs, sampled from culture after CMV antigen stimulation. This chain's CDR3 is CASSLRSGINQPQHF. CDR3 coding DNA: TGTGCCAGCAGCCTTAGATCCGGGATCAATCAGCCCCAGCATTTT.